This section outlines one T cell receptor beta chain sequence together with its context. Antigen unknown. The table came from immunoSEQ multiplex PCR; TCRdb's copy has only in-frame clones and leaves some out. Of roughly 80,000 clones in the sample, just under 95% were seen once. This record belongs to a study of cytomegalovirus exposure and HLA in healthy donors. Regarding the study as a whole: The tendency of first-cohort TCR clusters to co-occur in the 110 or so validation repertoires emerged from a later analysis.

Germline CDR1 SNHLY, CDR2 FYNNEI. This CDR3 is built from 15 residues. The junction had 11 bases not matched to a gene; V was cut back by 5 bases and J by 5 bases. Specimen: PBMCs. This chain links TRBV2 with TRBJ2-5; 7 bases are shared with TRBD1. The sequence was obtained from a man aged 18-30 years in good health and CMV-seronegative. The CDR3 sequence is CASSKRDSVWETQYF. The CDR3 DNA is TGTGCCAGCAGTAAAAGGGACAGCGTTTGGGAGACCCAGTACTTC.